This T cell receptor beta chain came from a study of T-cell memory formation after mild COVID-19. The V end lost 5 bases, the J end lost 4 bases, and 14 bases lay between the germline ends. The CDR3 is 14 amino acids. Germline V CDR1 and CDR2: MNHNY, SVGAGI (reference sequence). Turning to this clonotype: Its antigen is unknown.

Each CDR3 protein is one row after TCRdb ran MiXCR on the 5' RACE reads. The table shows under 450,000 distinct CDR3 sequences, with 20% to 25% occurring only once. The study, taken as a whole, reports: Confirmation of SARS-CoV-2 specificity was lacking for second-wave clones peaking day 37.

The receptor comes from a man aged 18 to 30 who had mild COVID-19 (a few samples of this study predate the infection). Cell type and time point are not known. The sample was PBMCs or a T cell subset sorted from them (not recorded which). V usage is TRBV6-6 and J usage is TRBJ1-1; D is undetermined. In nucleotides, the CDR3 is TGTGCCAGCAGTACCGCAAATTTACTCACTGAAGCTTTCTTT. The encoded protein is CASSTANLLTEAFF.